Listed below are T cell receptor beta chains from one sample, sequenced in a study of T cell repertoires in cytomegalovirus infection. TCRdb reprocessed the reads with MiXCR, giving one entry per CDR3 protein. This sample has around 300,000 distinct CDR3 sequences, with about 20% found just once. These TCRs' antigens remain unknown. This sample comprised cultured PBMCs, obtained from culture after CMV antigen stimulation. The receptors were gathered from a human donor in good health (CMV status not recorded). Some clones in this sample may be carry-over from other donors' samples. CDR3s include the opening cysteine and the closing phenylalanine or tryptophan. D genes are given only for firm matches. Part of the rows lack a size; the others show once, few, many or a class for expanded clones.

CDR3 DNA: TGCAGTGCCAAGAGTCGCGATTACGAGCAGTACTTC
CDR3 protein: CSAKSRDYEQYF
V gene: TRBV20-1
D gene: .
clone size: few
J gene: TRBJ2-7

CDR3 DNA: TGTGCCAGCAGTGAGTCAAGCAATCAGCCCCAGCATTTT
CDR3 protein: CASSESSNQPQHF
V gene: TRBV6-1
D gene: .
clone size: .
J gene: TRBJ1-5

CDR3 DNA: TGTGCCAGCCGTGGGGCCCTTACCCTCAATGAGCAGTTCTTC
CDR3 protein: CASRGALTLNEQFF
V gene: TRBV7-9
D gene: .
clone size: .
J gene: TRBJ2-1

CDR3 DNA: TGTGCCAGCAGCCGCGAGATTATGTCCTACGAGCAGTACTTC
CDR3 protein: CASSREIMSYEQYF
V gene: TRBV7-2
D gene: .
clone size: many
J gene: TRBJ2-7

CDR3 DNA: TGTGCCAGCAGTTCTTTTTCTATCCCCAATGAGCAGTTCTTC
CDR3 protein: CASSSFSIPNEQFF
V gene: TRBV6-2/TRBV6-3
D gene: .
clone size: .
J gene: TRBJ2-1

CDR3 DNA: TGTGCCAGCAGCCGCGAGGGACGGAACAATCAGCCCCAGCATTTT
CDR3 protein: CASSREGRNNQPQHF
V gene: TRBV7-9
D gene: .
clone size: .
J gene: TRBJ1-5

CDR3 DNA: TGCGCCAGCAGCCAAGAGGTGGTCCGAGGCAATCAGCCCCAGCATTTT
CDR3 protein: CASSQEVVRGNQPQHF
V gene: TRBV4-3
D gene: .
clone size: few
J gene: TRBJ1-5

CDR3 DNA: TGCAGTGCCAGTCGCGGGCCGTCCTACAATGAGCAGTTCTTC
CDR3 protein: CSASRGPSYNEQFF
V gene: TRBV20-1
D gene: .
clone size: .
J gene: TRBJ2-1

CDR3 DNA: TGTGCCAGCAGGACAGGGGGATTAGTGAGGAACACTGAAGCTTTCTTT
CDR3 protein: CASRTGGLVRNTEAFF
V gene: TRBV28
D gene: TRBD1
clone size: few
J gene: TRBJ1-1

CDR3 DNA: TGTGCCAGCAGCAGCGCCGGGACACAACAAGAGACCCAGTACTTC
CDR3 protein: CASSSAGTQQETQYF
V gene: TRBV5-4
D gene: .
clone size: .
J gene: TRBJ2-5

CDR3 DNA: TGTGCCAGCAGCCAAGGGGGGTCCGGGAGTGGGAATGAGCAGTTCTTC
CDR3 protein: CASSQGGSGSGNEQFF
V gene: TRBV3-1
D gene: .
clone size: few
J gene: TRBJ2-1

CDR3 DNA: TGTGCCAGCAGTTACAGGGGCAGCGCAAACAATGAGCAGTTCTTC
CDR3 protein: CASSYRGSANNEQFF
V gene: TRBV6-2/TRBV6-3
D gene: .
clone size: .
J gene: TRBJ2-1

CDR3 DNA: TGTGCCAGCAGTCAGACTAGCGGGAGGGCCACAGATACGCAGTATTTT
CDR3 protein: CASSQTSGRATDTQYF
V gene: TRBV7-2
D gene: TRBD2
clone size: many
J gene: TRBJ2-3

CDR3 DNA: TGTGCCAGTACCCCGACTGGGACTTTCCTGAACACCGGGGAGCTGTTTTTT
CDR3 protein: CASTPTGTFLNTGELFF
V gene: TRBV19
D gene: .
clone size: few
J gene: TRBJ2-2

CDR3 DNA: TGTGCCAGTAGTAGAGAGGACAGGCGGTCTGGCTACACCTTC
CDR3 protein: CASSREDRRSGYTF
V gene: TRBV19
D gene: TRBD1
clone size: .
J gene: TRBJ1-2

CDR3 DNA: TGCGCCAGCAGCCAAGAGGGACTAGCGCCCTGGAATACGCAGTATTTT
CDR3 protein: CASSQEGLAPWNTQYF
V gene: TRBV4-3
D gene: TRBD2
clone size: .
J gene: TRBJ2-3

CDR3 DNA: TGTGCCAGCAGTGCCACCGGGGTGGGAGGAAACACCATATATTTT
CDR3 protein: CASSATGVGGNTIYF
V gene: TRBV12-3/TRBV12-4
D gene: .
clone size: few
J gene: TRBJ1-3

CDR3 DNA: TGTGCCAGCAGCGAGATGAGCTCCTACAATGAGCAGTACTTC
CDR3 protein: CASSEMSSYNEQYF
V gene: TRBV11-2
D gene: .
clone size: .
J gene: TRBJ2-7

CDR3 DNA: TGCGCCAGCAGCCGCACCCCCAGGGGGCCGGAGGAACCTCGAGAGACCCAGTACTTC
CDR3 protein: CASSRTPRGPEEPRETQYF
V gene: TRBV4-3
D gene: TRBD1
clone size: .
J gene: TRBJ2-5

CDR3 DNA: TGTGCCAGCAGCGTAGAGGCCAGGAGGCACTTTACCGGGGAGCTGTTTTTT
CDR3 protein: CASSVEARRHFTGELFF
V gene: TRBV9
D gene: .
clone size: few
J gene: TRBJ2-2

CDR3 DNA: TGTGCCAGCAGTTTAGCGGGAGGGCGGCCCGGGGAGCTGTTTTTT
CDR3 protein: CASSLAGGRPGELFF
V gene: TRBV12-3/TRBV12-4
D gene: TRBD2
clone size: .
J gene: TRBJ2-2

CDR3 DNA: TGTGCCAGCAGCTTTCCGGGGGGACTATTGGGTTTCTTC
CDR3 protein: CASSFPGGLLGFF
V gene: TRBV7-4
D gene: TRBD2
clone size: .
J gene: TRBJ2-1

CDR3 DNA: TGTGCCAGCTCTATGCGGGAGGGCCCCAATGAGCAGTTCTTC
CDR3 protein: CASSMREGPNEQFF
V gene: TRBV6-1
D gene: TRBD2
clone size: .
J gene: TRBJ2-1

CDR3 DNA: TGTGCCAGCAGCCGACTAGGCGGCACAGATACGCAGTATTTT
CDR3 protein: CASSRLGGTDTQYF
V gene: TRBV7-2
D gene: .
clone size: .
J gene: TRBJ2-3

CDR3 DNA: TGTGCCAGCAGCCCCGGGGAGGGATTCACAGATACGCAGTATTTT
CDR3 protein: CASSPGEGFTDTQYF
V gene: TRBV7-4
D gene: TRBD2
clone size: .
J gene: TRBJ2-3

CDR3 DNA: TGTGCCAGCAGTTACTCGATTCGGCGGGGGGCCTACGAGCAGTACTTC
CDR3 protein: CASSYSIRRGAYEQYF
V gene: TRBV6-6
D gene: TRBD2
clone size: few
J gene: TRBJ2-7

CDR3 DNA: TGCGCCAGCAGCGAACCGGACAGGGGGCTTGCCACTGAAGCTTTCTTT
CDR3 protein: CASSEPDRGLATEAFF
V gene: TRBV5-1
D gene: TRBD1
clone size: .
J gene: TRBJ1-1

CDR3 DNA: TGTGCCAGCAGCTCAACAGGGGGCCGGACTGAAGCTTTCTTT
CDR3 protein: CASSSTGGRTEAFF
V gene: TRBV7-3
D gene: TRBD1
clone size: many
J gene: TRBJ1-1